Below are 30 T cell receptor beta chains sequenced from a single sample in a study of blood T cell repertoires in COVID-19. Using immunoSEQ multiplex PCR, the repertoire was profiled, and TCRdb retains in-frame clones only, with some absent. The repertoire includes 200,000 to 250,000 clones, under 85% of them detected once, and roughly 1.2% sits in the top ten. What was sequenced was peripheral blood. The origin of the receptors is a woman aged 25 to 39 with COVID-19, enrolled during active disease.

The chain employs TRBV4-3 and TRBJ1-3; possibly TRBD1 for D (5 bases). Germline values: CDR1 LGHNA, CDR2 YSLEER. V shed 0 bases and J shed 1 base, with 10 bases lying between them. The CDR3 length is 16 residues. CDR3: CASSQDLPGSGNTIYF. The CDR3 DNA is TGCGCCAGCAGCCAAGATCTTCCAGGGTCTGGAAACACCATATATTTT.

This clone was counted a few times. The chain carries TRBV4-3 and TRBJ1-2; the D gene is possibly TRBD1 (6 bases). V lost 0 bases and J 3 bases, leaving 11 bases between the germline ends. CDR1 LGHNA and CDR2 YSLEER come from the germline V gene. CDR3 length: 15 amino acids. For the CDR3, the DNA is TGCGCCAGCAGCCAAGATACAGGGAGGGACTATGGCTACACCTTC. It translates to CASSQDTGRDYGYTF.

This clone was counted between two and nine times. The chain carries TRBV9 and TRBJ2-7, with TRBD1 as a possible D gene (6 bases). This CDR3 spans 15 amino acids. Germline lookup yields CDR1 SGDLS and CDR2 YYNGEE. V was clipped by 4 bases and J by 7 bases, with 21 bases between them. The CDR3 loop reads CASSSSTGTDGEQYF. DNA for the CDR3: TGTGCCAGCAGCTCATCAACAGGGACCGACGGGGAGCAGTACTTC.

The V and J genes are TRBV3-1 (or the pseudogene TRBV3-2) and TRBJ1-1; no clear D gene. The CDR3 extends over 13 amino acids. The V and J ends lost 4 bases and 3 bases respectively, with 9 bases between them. Germline V gene sequence: CDR1 LGHDT, CDR2 YNNKEL (reference sequence). CDR3 sequence: CASSPDGDTEAFF. The CDR3 DNA sequence: TGTGCCAGCAGCCCCGACGGGGACACTGAAGCTTTCTTT.

This clone was counted a single time. The chain employs TRBV27 and TRBJ1-2, with D possibly being TRBD1 (6 bases). Germline V gene data show CDR1 as MNHEY and CDR2 as SMNVEV (reference sequence). With 3 bases removed from V and 3 bases from J, the gap between germline ends came to 11 bases. This CDR3 has 14 residues. CDR3 nucleotide sequence: TGTGCCAGCAGTTTCGCAGGGGCAGACTATGGCTACACCTTC. It specifies CASSFAGADYGYTF.

The V call is TRBV19, the J call TRBJ2-3, with TRBD1 matching 8 bases. V trimming: 9 bases; J trimming: 5 bases; junction bases outside the gene matches: 10. CDR1 is LNHDA, CDR2 SQIVND, per germline (reference sequence). This CDR3 is 14 amino acids long. In DNA form, the CDR3 reads TGTGCCAGCATGAATGGGACAGGAGGAGATACGCAGTATTTT. This codes for CASMNGTGGDTQYF. Full variable domain (outside the CDR3, taken from reference TRBV19 and TRBJ2-3): DGGITQSPKYLFRKEGQNVTLSCEQNLNHDAMYWYRQDPGQGLRLIYYSQIVNDFQKGDIAEGYSVSREKKESFPLTVTSAQKNPTAFYLCASMNGTGGDTQYFGPGTRLTVL.

This clone showed up just once. The V and J genes are TRBV7-8 and TRBJ2-3, with D possibly matching TRBD2 (7 bases). CDR1 is SGHVS, CDR2 FQNEAQ, per germline. Trimming stripped 3 bases from V and 2 bases from J, with 24 bases between. This CDR3 spans 19 amino acids. This CDR3 is CASSLRGGTQARDTDTQYF. The CDR3 nucleotides read TGTGCCAGCAGCTTGAGGGGGGGGACTCAAGCGAGGGACACAGATACGCAGTATTTT.

The chain has TRBV7-9 and TRBJ1-3; 9 bases agree with TRBD1. This CDR3 comprises 13 residues. The germline gives CDR1 SEHNR, CDR2 FQNEAQ (reference sequence). Trimming cost V 6 bases and J 7 bases; bases outside gene matches: 4. CDR3 loop: CASRRTGENTIYF. In DNA form, the CDR3 reads TGTGCCAGCAGACGGACAGGGGAGAACACCATATATTTT.

The rearrangement uses TRBV13 and TRBJ1-6; TRBD1 matches at 10 bases. The J segment lost 7 bases and the V segment lost 6 bases, leaving 12 bases of the junction unmatched. The CDR3 totals 17 residues. Germline V gene lookup returns CDR1 PRHDT and CDR2 FYEKMQ (reference sequence). CDR3 nucleotide sequence: TGTGCCAGCAGTTCCAGGCGGGGACAGGGGCTGAATTCACCCCTCCACTTT. Its translation: CASSSRRGQGLNSPLHF. Full variable domain (outside the CDR3, taken from reference TRBV13 and TRBJ1-6): AAGVIQSPRHLIKEKRETATLKCYPIPRHDTVYWYQQGPGQDPQFLISFYEKMQSDKGSIPDRFSAQQFSDYHSELNMSSLELGDSALYFCASSSRRGQGLNSPLHFGNGTRLTVT.

The V gene is TRBV29-1, the J gene TRBJ2-7; TRBD2 matches 8 bases. Germline CDR1 and CDR2: SQVTM and ANQGSEA. The V and J ends lost 1 base and 7 bases, in that order; junction bases with no gene match: 9. The CDR3 is 14 amino acids. The CDR3 nucleotides read TGCAGCGTTGAAGGAGCGGGAGCTCCGGGGGAGCAGTACTTC. Amino acids: CSVEGAGAPGEQYF.

The rearrangement uses TRBV7-3 and TRBJ2-3, with D possibly matching TRBD1 (5 bases). Germline V gives CDR1 SGHTA, CDR2 FQGTGA. Deletions cut 5 bases from V and 1 base from J, with 16 bases between. CDR3 length equals 16 residues. The CDR3 DNA reads TGTGCCAGCAGCCTAAACTCCGGACACGGCACAGATACGCAGTATTTT. It is translated as CASSLNSGHGTDTQYF.

This chain joins TRBV4-3 and TRBJ1-2, with D hard to call. V lost 0 bases and J 0 bases, leaving 11 bases between the germline ends. CDR3 length: 16 residues. The germline V gene encodes CDR1 LGHNA and CDR2 YSLEER. This chain's CDR3 is CASSQDKTPTNYGYTF. CDR3 sequence (DNA): TGCGCCAGCAGCCAAGATAAGACACCTACTAACTATGGCTACACCTTC.

The genes are TRBV4-3 and TRBJ1-3; D perhaps matches TRBD1 (5 bases). In germline, CDR1 is LGHNA, CDR2 YSLEER. The CDR3 runs 16 residues. V lost 0 bases and J lost 4, with 13 bases in between. The CDR3 coding sequence is TGCGCCAGCAGCCAAGATTTTCAGGGTCCAGGAAACACCATATATTTT. It specifies CASSQDFQGPGNTIYF.

V is TRBV5-5 and J is TRBJ2-7, with 10 nucleotides matching TRBD1. With 2 bases clipped from V and 4 bases from J, the junction kept 9 bases outside the gene matches. The CDR3 consists of 16 residues. Germline-derived CDR1 and CDR2 are SGHKS and YYEKEE (reference sequence). The CDR3 DNA is TGTGCCAGCAGCTTTTTGGTGGGACAGGGGCAGTACGAGCAGTACTTC. This translates into CASSFLVGQGQYEQYF.

This clone was recorded only once. The rearrangement joins TRBV4-2 to TRBJ1-5, with 7 bases matching TRBD1. Germline CDR1 is LGHNA and CDR2 is YNFKEQ. The junction had 9 bases not matched to a gene; V was cut back by 0 bases and J by 4 bases. CDR3 length equals 17 residues. CDR3 DNA sequence: TGTGCCAGCAGCCAAGAACAGGGGACCACGTGGAATCAGCCCCAGCATTTT. Amino acid sequence: CASSQEQGTTWNQPQHF.

The chain links TRBV19 to TRBJ1-2; D possibly corresponds to TRBD1 (5 bases). Germline V gene lookup returns CDR1 LNHDA and CDR2 SQIVND (reference sequence). V was shortened by 7 bases and J by 1 base, with 10 bases between the two germline ends. This CDR3 spans 13 amino acids. The CDR3 spells CASNMGLNYGYTF. DNA for the CDR3: TGTGCCAGTAACATGGGACTTAACTATGGCTACACCTTC.

The V and J genes are TRBV2 and TRBJ2-1; TRBD1 agrees at 7 bases. The J segment lost 0 bases and the V segment lost 6 bases, leaving 5 bases of the junction unmatched. From germline, CDR1 is SNHLY and CDR2 FYNNEI. The CDR3 loop spans 15 amino acids. This chain's CDR3 is CASRHRGFSYNEQFF. Written as DNA, the CDR3 is TGTGCCAGCAGGCACAGGGGATTCTCCTACAATGAGCAGTTCTTC.

This chain uses TRBV11-2 with TRBJ1-1, with 8 bases that match TRBD1. From germline, CDR1 is SGHAT and CDR2 FQNNGV. There are 13 residues in the CDR3. Trimming removed 3 bases from V and 7 bases from J; junction bases left unmatched: 4. The CDR3 protein is CASSLDREGEAFF. The CDR3 DNA follows: TGTGCCAGCAGCTTGGACAGGGAGGGTGAAGCTTTCTTT.

The chain links TRBV5-8 to TRBJ1-5; TRBD1 is a possible D gene (5 bases). The CDR3 contains 15 residues. The germline gives CDR1 SGHTS, CDR2 YDEGEE. V lost 6 bases and J lost 5, with 18 bases in between. The CDR3 region has the DNA TGTGCCAGCAATCTGGGAAGGGGCCATTATCAGCCCCAGCATTTT. Protein product: CASNLGRGHYQPQHF.

The V call is TRBV5-1, the J call TRBJ2-3, with D possibly matching TRBD2 (5 bases). Trimming removed 3 bases from V and 6 bases from J, with 11 bases in between. The germline V gene encodes CDR1 SGHRS and CDR2 YFSETQ. The CDR3 loop spans 13 amino acids. Written as DNA, the CDR3 is TGCGCCAGCAGCTCCGCCGGGGAGGATACGCAGTATTTT. This translates into CASSSAGEDTQYF.

The sample holds a few counts of this clone. The chain recombines TRBV7-9 with TRBJ2-5; no clear D gene. Germline V gene lookup returns CDR1 SEHNR and CDR2 FQNEAQ (reference sequence). The V and J ends lost 5 bases and 0 bases respectively, with 13 bases between them. The CDR3 length is 15 residues. The CDR3 region is CASSAWRQDQETQYF. The CDR3 DNA follows: TGTGCCAGCAGCGCCTGGCGACAAGACCAAGAGACCCAGTACTTC.

The rearrangement joins TRBV11-2 to TRBJ1-1, with unresolved D. The CDR3 is 14 residues long. The germline CDR1 and CDR2 sequences are SGHAT and FQNNGV. Trimming removed 2 bases from V and 1 base from J, with 8 bases in between. The DNA of the CDR3 is TGTGCCAGCAGCTTAACCGGTTGGAACACTGAAGCTTTCTTT. Its protein product is CASSLTGWNTEAFF.

For this clone: Other DNA sequences in the sample encode the same CDR3. The chain couples TRBV9 to TRBJ2-7; D call uncertain. V dropped 0 bases and J dropped 3 bases, with 7 bases sitting between them. The germline V gene has CDR1 SGDLS and CDR2 YYNGEE. This CDR3 contains 13 residues. In DNA, the CDR3 is TGTGCCAGCAGCGTAGGGCAGGACTACGAGCAGTACTTC. Its protein product is CASSVGQDYEQYF.

This chain uses TRBV6-1 with TRBJ2-3, with a possible D match to TRBD2 (6 bases). V was cut by 3 bases and J by 0 bases, with 10 bases left in between. Germline CDR1 is MNHNS and CDR2 is SASEGT. The CDR3 totals 15 residues. CDR3 in amino acids: CASSDGGKSTDTQYF. The CDR3 nucleotides read TGTGCCAGCAGTGATGGGGGGAAGAGCACAGATACGCAGTATTTT.

This chain connects TRBV19 to TRBJ2-2; 9 nucleotides agree with TRBD2. The V gene's germline CDR1 is LNHDA and CDR2 SQIVND (reference sequence). This CDR3 region has 15 residues. Losses at the gene ends were 2 bases for V and 4 bases for J; bases not matched to a gene: 2. The chain's CDR3 is CASSILAGSTGELFF. CDR3 bases: TGTGCCAGTAGTATACTAGCGGGAAGCACCGGGGAGCTGTTTTTT.

There are a few counts of this clone. The chain is built from TRBV7-2 and TRBJ2-4; 10 positions match TRBD1. The trim removed 1 base at V and 0 bases at J, leaving 3 bases unmatched. This CDR3 is built from 17 residues. Germline-derived CDR1 and CDR2 are SGHTA and FQGNSA. CDR3 sequence (DNA): TGTGCCAGCAGCTTAGGGACAGGGGGGTTAGCCAAAAACATTCAGTACTTC. It translates to CASSLGTGGLAKNIQYF.

The gene calls are TRBV30 and TRBJ1-2; no definite D call. Germline V gene sequence: CDR1 GTSNPN, CDR2 SVGIG (reference sequence). This CDR3 contains 13 residues. V lost 4 bases and J lost 4, with 13 bases in between. The CDR3 spells CAWTRGGPYGYTF. As DNA, the CDR3 is TGTGCCTGGACTCGAGGAGGTCCCTATGGCTACACCTTC.

The CDR3 nucleotides are TGTGCCATCAGGGGACACGATTACGATGAGCAGTTCTTC. This encodes CAIRGHDYDEQFF. The chain carries TRBV10-3 and TRBJ2-1; the D gene is possibly TRBD1 (6 bases). The CDR3 contains 13 residues. Germline CDR1 reads ENHRY; CDR2 reads SYGVKD. V lost 6 bases to trimming and J lost 8 bases, with 14 bases between them.

This chain joins TRBV6-5 and TRBJ2-1; 7 positions match TRBD2. CDR1 is MNHEY and CDR2 is SVGAGI in the germline V gene. V lost 6 bases and J lost 3; bases outside the gene matches: 5. The CDR3 spans 14 residues. CDR3 DNA: TGTGCCAGCAGACGCGGGGGAGTCTACAATGAGCAGTTCTTC. This gives the protein CASRRGGVYNEQFF.

The chain employs TRBV7-2 and TRBJ2-5; 7 bases align to TRBD1. Germline V CDR1 and CDR2: SGHTA, FQGNSA. CDR3 size: 14 residues. Trimming took 4 bases from V and 5 from J; bases not matched to a gene: 7. The CDR3 spells CASSSWGQIETQYF. The CDR3 region has the DNA TGTGCCAGCAGCTCCTGGGGACAGATCGAGACCCAGTACTTC.